This T cell receptor beta chain was sequenced during a study of siplizumab effects on memory and regulatory T cells. General study points: Apparently more diverse than memory cells, naive T cells also seemed major alloresponse contributors. Alloreactive sequences tracing back to unstimulated CD4+ memory cells were significantly reduced by siplizumab.

V trimming: 1 base; J trimming: 5 bases; junction bases outside the gene matches: 2. The length of the CDR3 is 15 residues. The germline V gene has CDR1 SNHLY and CDR2 FYNNEI. TCRdb's table, derived via immunoSEQ multiplex PCR, lists solely in-frame clones and lacks some. The sample has tens of thousands of clones, more than 85% seen once. Remarks on this clone: Its antigen is unidentified.

The material sequenced was CD8+ T cells sorted from blood. This clonotype originated in a human donor in good health. The chain couples TRBV2 to TRBJ2-2; 9 positions agree with TRBD2. CDR3 region: CASSEGRGGTGELFF. The CDR3 bases are TGTGCCAGCAGTGAAGGGCGGGGGGGGACCGGGGAGCTGTTTTTT.